These T cell receptor beta chains were read from a single sample in a study of OX40 agonist ivuxolimab in advanced cancers. Profiling relied on immunoSEQ multiplex PCR, and the TCRdb table lists in-frame clones only, not all of them. The sample holds around 67,000 clones, 87% seen once. Material: CD4+ or CD8+ T cells sorted from blood, obtained in a trial of the OX40 agonist ivuxolimab. Receptors originate from an adult with an advanced solid tumor such as melanoma, head and neck, liver or kidney cancer. The CDR3 runs from the conserved cysteine through the conserved F or W. The D gene is left open where the match is weak. Only part of the rows carry a size: once, few, many, or a class if the clone is expanded.

d_call	v_call	j_call	clone_size	cdr3_aa	cdr3_nt
NA	TRBV30	TRBJ1-6	NA	CAWSREGYGSPLHF	TGTGCCTGGAGTAGGGAAGGGTATGGTTCACCCCTCCACTTT
TRBD1	TRBV25-1	TRBJ2-1	NA	CASNPDRGLYNEQFF	TGTGCCAGCAACCCAGACAGGGGGCTCTACAATGAGCAGTTCTTC
TRBD2	TRBV28	TRBJ2-1	NA	CASRPTSGRQFF	TGTGCCAGCAGGCCGACTAGCGGGAGGCAGTTCTTC
NA	TRBV30	TRBJ1-5	once	CAWSPGMRQPQHF	TGTGCCTGGAGTCCGGGGATGAGGCAGCCCCAGCATTTT
TRBD2	TRBV11-2	TRBJ2-7	few	CASSPLGGRDYYEQYF	TGTGCCAGCAGCCCCCTGGGCGGGCGGGACTACTACGAGCAGTACTTC
TRBD1	TRBV18	TRBJ1-1	once	CASSPSGQKNTEAFF	TGTGCCAGCTCACCCTCGGGACAGAAGAACACTGAAGCTTTCTTT
TRBD2	TRBV11-3	TRBJ2-2	NA	CASSSRGAGELFF	TGTGCCAGCAGCTCCCGGGGGGCCGGGGAGCTGTTTTTT
NA	TRBV9	TRBJ2-5	NA	CASSVGAVGNQETQYF	TGTGCCAGCAGCGTAGGTGCGGTGGGGAACCAAGAGACCCAGTACTTC
NA	TRBV28	TRBJ2-1	NA	CASSLYSWGQFF	TGTGCCAGCAGTTTGTATAGTTGGGGGCAGTTCTTC
TRBD2	TRBV27	TRBJ2-7	NA	CASSLWAGGPSYEQYF	TGTGCCAGCAGTTTATGGGCGGGGGGACCCTCCTACGAGCAGTACTTC
TRBD1	TRBV11-3	TRBJ2-2	NA	CASSPRTGGGELFF	TGTGCCAGCAGCCCAAGGACAGGGGGCGGGGAGCTGTTTTTT
NA	TRBV20-1	TRBJ1-1	NA	CSAPVSTEAFF	TGCAGTGCGCCGGTAAGCACTGAAGCTTTCTTT
NA	TRBV5-4	TRBJ1-2	few	CASSLATVYGYTF	TGTGCCAGCAGCTTGGCCACAGTTTATGGCTACACCTTC
NA	TRBV7-2	TRBJ1-1	NA	CASSLDGGRGTEAFF	TGTGCCAGCAGCCTAGATGGGGGAAGGGGCACTGAAGCTTTCTTT
TRBD1	TRBV30	TRBJ1-5	once	CACPTGGGQPQHF	TGTGCCTGCCCTACAGGGGGTGGGCAGCCCCAGCATTTT
TRBD2	TRBV19	TRBJ2-3	NA	CASSIAAGGTDTQYF	TGTGCCAGTAGTATAGCGGCGGGGGGTACAGATACGCAGTATTTT
NA	TRBV5-4	TRBJ1-1	NA	CASSAGTGRTNTEAFF	TGTGCCAGCAGCGCGGGTACCGGCAGAACGAACACTGAAGCTTTCTTT
NA	TRBV19	TRBJ1-5	NA	CASRGSGDQPQHF	TGTGCCAGTAGGGGGTCAGGGGACCAGCCCCAGCATTTT